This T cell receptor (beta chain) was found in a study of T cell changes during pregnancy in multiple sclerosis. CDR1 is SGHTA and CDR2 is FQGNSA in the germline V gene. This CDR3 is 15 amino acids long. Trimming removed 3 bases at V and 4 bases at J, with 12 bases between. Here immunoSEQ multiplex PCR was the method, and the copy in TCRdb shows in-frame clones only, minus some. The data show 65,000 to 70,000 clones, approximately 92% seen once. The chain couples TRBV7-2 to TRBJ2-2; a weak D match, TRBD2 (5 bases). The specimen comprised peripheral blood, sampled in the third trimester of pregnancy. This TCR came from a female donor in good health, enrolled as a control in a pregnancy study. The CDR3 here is CASSLRRSGTGELFF. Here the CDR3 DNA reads TGTGCCAGCAGCTTGAGGAGGTCTGGCACCGGGGAGCTGTTTTTT.